This TCR beta chain was recovered during a study of metastatic and nonmetastatic thyroid tumors. Study-wide context: Across blood and tumor or nodule tissue, repertoires from malignant and benign thyroid patients were compared with one another.

This CDR3 is 16 amino acids long. Germline V gene sequence: CDR1 LGHNA, CDR2 YNFKEQ. J lost 8 bases, V lost 1 base, and 9 bases had no gene match. Study-wide results and caveats: Reported TCR beta diversity, measured in blood and tumor, was significantly higher for malignant thyroid tumors than for benign nodules.

This clone was seen many times. Its antigen is as yet unknown. Patients were all untreated before their thyroid surgery. Authors' methods: CDR3 differences across clinicopathological groups were used to build a distant-metastasis classifier for papillary thyroid cancer. Via MiXCR, TCRdb re-called the PCR reads. The V and J calls come from TCRdb's annotation, not from the publication. This sample has tens of thousands of clones, with 20% to 25% found just once. V usage is TRBV4-2 and J usage is TRBJ1-1, with 11 nucleotides matching TRBD1. The sequenced sample consisted of tumor tissue. This sequence originates from a female donor with papillary thyroid cancer or a benign thyroid nodule (not recorded which). Some clones in this sample may be carry-over from other donors' samples. In nucleotides, the CDR3 is TGTGCCAGCAGCCAAGGAATAGGACAGGGGGCAGAAGAAGCTTTCTTT. Its translation: CASSQGIGQGAEEAFF.